A single sample gave rise to the 6 T cell receptor beta chains below, sequenced in a study of cytomegalovirus exposure and HLA in healthy donors. PCR primers comprised 60 Vbeta and 13 Jbeta primers. Assay used: immunoSEQ multiplex PCR; TCRdb lists only in-frame clones, some missing. Of over 100,000 clones listed, roughly three quarters were seen once; the top ten hold 8.5% to 10%. Sequencing used PBMCs. The receptors derive from a male donor in good health and CMV-seropositive.

The genes are TRBV9 and TRBJ1-2; 7 bases match TRBD1. V was clipped by 3 bases and J by 1 base; unmatched bases: 6. Germline-derived CDR1 and CDR2 are SGDLS and YYNGEE. The CDR3 has 15 residues. The CDR3 DNA follows: TGTGCCAGCAGCGCCCGGGACAGCTATAACTATGGCTACACCTTC. Translated, it gives CASSARDSYNYGYTF.

Details on this clone: An end of the junction does not agree with germline; a read error may underlie this. V gene TRBV10-3 combines with J gene TRBJ1-2, with a tentative D call TRBD1 (5 bases). Looked up from germline, CDR1 is ENHRY and CDR2 is SYGVKD. This CDR3 region has 15 residues. The DNA of the CDR3 is TGTGCCATCAGGGCGGGGCGCCAGACTAACTATGGCTACGCCTTC. Translation: CAIRAGRQTNYGYAF.

The chain has TRBV5-4 and TRBJ2-2; TRBD1 matches 7 bases. V dropped 7 bases and J dropped 5; count of bases not matched to a gene: 14. Germline assignment: CDR1 SGHNT and CDR2 YYREEE (reference sequence). This CDR3 comprises 16 residues. CDR3 sequence (DNA): TGTGCCAGCGGATTATACAGGGGTCAGGGGACCGGGGAGCTGTTTTTT. Protein product: CASGLYRGQGTGELFF.

The V call is TRBV14, the J call TRBJ1-3; D may be TRBD1 (6 bases). CDR3 length: 15 residues. V lost 4 bases and J 0 bases, leaving 10 bases between the germline ends. The germline V gene encodes CDR1 SGHDN and CDR2 FVKESK. CDR3 region: CASSPPGHSGNTIYF. In DNA, the CDR3 is TGTGCCAGCAGCCCGCCGGGACACTCTGGAAACACCATATATTTT.

This clone is a singleton in its sample. The J gene is TRBJ1-5, the V gene TRBV6-5; TRBD1 might be the D (5 bases). From germline, CDR1 is MNHEY and CDR2 SVGAGI. The CDR3 consists of 16 residues. V dropped 0 bases and J dropped 3 bases, with 12 bases sitting between them. The CDR3 DNA reads as TGTGCCAGCAGTTACTCTCCGGGGGTCCCCAATCAGCCCCAGCATTTT. This encodes CASSYSPGVPNQPQHF.

The chain combines TRBV4-2 with TRBJ1-2; perhaps TRBD1 as D (6 bases). The length of the CDR3 is 15 residues. Germline V gene lookup returns CDR1 LGHNA and CDR2 YNFKEQ. V was pared by 1 base and J by 1 base, with 10 bases between. This chain's CDR3 is CASSQVSGVNYGYTF. CDR3 DNA sequence: TGTGCCAGCAGCCAAGTATCAGGGGTTAACTATGGCTACACCTTC.